Listed below are T cell receptor beta chains from one sample, sequenced in a study of technical replicates of blood from a few donors. Produced via immunoSEQ multiplex PCR; TCRdb's table is partial and in-frame only. The table lists 70,000 to 85,000 clones, about 92% of them singletons. The sequencing sample was made of T cells isolated from PBMCs. Source of these receptors: a human donor in good health. Both conserved end residues are part of each CDR3. D genes are given only for firm matches. Clone size appears in some rows only: once, few, many, or a class for an expanded clone.

v_call	cdr3_length	d_call	clone_size	j_call	cdr3_aa	cdr3_nt
TRBV2	14	TRBD2	NA	TRBJ2-2	CANQRERNTGELFF	TGTGCCAATCAGCGGGAGAGAAACACCGGGGAGCTGTTTTTT
TRBV18	14	NA	few	TRBJ2-7	CASSPPQGPYEQYF	TGTGCCAGCTCACCACCTCAGGGTCCGTACGAGCAGTACTTC
TRBV14	16	NA	NA	TRBJ2-7	CASSQDSAGNLYEQYF	TGTGCCAGCAGCCAAGATAGCGCGGGAAACCTCTACGAGCAGTACTTC
TRBV5-1	14	TRBD1	NA	TRBJ2-7	CASSLGDRAVEQYF	TGCGCCAGCAGCTTGGGGGACAGGGCGGTCGAGCAGTACTTC
TRBV11-2	19	NA	NA	TRBJ1-5	CASSLDRSVNEALNQPQHF	TGTGCCAGCAGCTTAGATCGCAGCGTCAATGAGGCCCTCAATCAGCCCCAGCATTTT
TRBV11-3	17	NA	NA	TRBJ2-2	CASRPKPGQANTGELFF	TGTGCCAGCAGACCGAAACCGGGACAAGCGAACACCGGGGAGCTGTTTTTT
TRBV4-1	15	TRBD1	NA	TRBJ1-2	CASRTRQGVSYGYTF	TGCGCCAGCAGGACTCGACAGGGGGTGAGCTATGGCTACACCTTC
TRBV6-4	13	NA	NA	TRBJ1-1	CASKDSLNTEAFF	TGTGCCAGCAAGGACAGCCTGAACACTGAAGCTTTCTTT
TRBV19	16	TRBD1	NA	TRBJ1-5	CASSVPGQGFNQPQHF	TGTGCCAGTAGTGTTCCGGGACAGGGCTTCAATCAGCCCCAGCATTTT
TRBV2	15	TRBD2	once	TRBJ2-3	CASSEAPAGVGTQYF	TGTGCCAGCAGTGAAGCGCCGGCGGGAGTGGGTACGCAGTATTTT
TRBV6-1	15	TRBD1	NA	TRBJ2-5	CASRSRGPGPGTQYF	TGTGCCAGCAGGAGCAGGGGGCCCGGTCCTGGGACCCAGTACTTC
TRBV6-6	15	TRBD1	NA	TRBJ1-1	CASSPAGTGIAEAFF	TGTGCCAGCAGTCCCGCCGGGACAGGGATCGCTGAAGCTTTCTTT
TRBV4-1	13	TRBD1	few	TRBJ1-5	CASSHDRGQPQHF	TGCGCCAGCAGCCATGACAGGGGTCAGCCCCAGCATTTT
TRBV19	12	NA	NA	TRBJ2-7	CASSSDNYEQYF	TGTGCCAGTAGTTCGGACAACTACGAGCAGTACTTC
TRBV5-1	14	NA	NA	TRBJ2-2	CASKQAMNTGELFF	TGCGCCAGCAAACAGGCGATGAACACCGGGGAGCTGTTTTTT
TRBV28	16	NA	NA	TRBJ2-7	CASRTLGLARTYEQYF	TGTGCCAGCAGGACCTTGGGACTTGCACGCACCTACGAGCAGTACTTC
TRBV29-1	20	NA	NA	TRBJ2-1	CSVEVPPNTSPKSSYNEQFF	TGCAGCGTTGAAGTCCCCCCCAATACTAGTCCAAAGAGCTCCTACAATGAGCAGTTCTTC
TRBV5-1	15	TRBD2	once	TRBJ2-1	CASSPSGRDYNEQFF	TGCGCCAGCAGCCCTAGCGGGAGGGATTACAATGAGCAGTTCTTC
TRBV28	15	NA	NA	TRBJ2-5	CASSLRQGPQETQYF	TGTGCCAGCAGTTTAAGGCAGGGCCCACAAGAGACCCAGTACTTC
TRBV19	16	TRBD2	NA	TRBJ2-1	CASSKRTSGSYNEQFF	TGTGCCAGTAGCAAACGGACTAGCGGCTCCTACAATGAGCAGTTCTTC
TRBV7-9	17	TRBD2	NA	TRBJ2-3	CASSLDPGGPLTDTQYF	TGTGCCAGCAGCTTAGATCCGGGGGGACCGCTCACAGATACGCAGTATTTT
TRBV30	16	TRBD1	NA	TRBJ2-7	CAWSWSIGTGSYEQYF	TGTGCCTGGAGTTGGAGTATAGGGACAGGCTCCTACGAGCAGTACTTC
TRBV6-1	15	TRBD2	NA	TRBJ2-3	CASSEAPSGGAPQYF	TGTGCCAGCAGTGAAGCTCCCAGCGGGGGGGCCCCGCAGTATTTT
TRBV12-5	12	NA	NA	TRBJ1-2	CASGLWGVRYTF	TGTGCTAGTGGTTTGTGGGGGGTCCGCTACACCTTC
TRBV7-9	16	TRBD1	NA	TRBJ1-4	CASSFTRDRPNEKLFF	TGTGCCAGCAGCTTCACCCGGGACAGACCTAATGAAAAACTGTTTTTT
TRBV10-2	14	NA	NA	TRBJ2-7	CASSESGQGYEQYF	TGCGCCAGCAGTGAGTCAGGGCAGGGCTACGAGCAGTACTTC
TRBV19	15	TRBD1	NA	TRBJ2-7	CASSIVGTGPYEQYF	TGTGCCAGTAGTATAGTTGGGACAGGTCCCTACGAGCAGTACTTC
TRBV6-4	16	TRBD2	NA	TRBJ2-3	CASSRTSGGGTDTQYF	TGTGCCAGCTCTAGGACTAGCGGGGGGGGCACAGATACGCAGTATTTT
TRBV6-5	15	TRBD1	NA	TRBJ2-3	CASSYGTVSTDTQYF	TGTGCCAGCAGTTACGGGACAGTAAGCACAGATACGCAGTATTTT
TRBV7-5	21	NA	NA	TRBJ2-7	CVSDRGTPTSKGLAGHYEQYF	TGTGTCTCCGACCGCGGGACCCCGACGTCGAAGGGACTAGCGGGCCACTACGAGCAGTACTTC
TRBV7-2	16	TRBD2	NA	TRBJ2-1	CASSSRTSGRYNEQFF	TGTGCCAGCAGCAGCAGGACTAGCGGGCGGTACAATGAGCAGTTCTTC
TRBV25-1	13	TRBD1	few	TRBJ1-1	CASNITGGTEAFF	TGTGCCAGCAACATCACAGGGGGCACTGAAGCTTTCTTT
TRBV28	14	NA	NA	TRBJ1-5	CASSFRASNQPQHF	TGTGCCAGCAGTTTCAGGGCCAGCAATCAGCCCCAGCATTTT
TRBV27	19	TRBD1	NA	TRBJ1-6	CASSSSGTGLSFFDSPLHF	TGTGCCAGCAGTTCATCCGGGACAGGTCTTTCCTTCTTTGATTCACCCCTCCACTTT
TRBV2	14	NA	NA	TRBJ2-7	CASSEALKYYEQYF	TGTGCCAGCAGTGAAGCACTGAAATACTACGAGCAGTACTTC
TRBV4-1	14	TRBD1	NA	TRBJ2-7	CASRGTGGAHEQYF	TGCGCCAGCAGAGGGACAGGGGGTGCCCACGAGCAGTACTTC
TRBV7-9	12	NA	NA	TRBJ1-5	CASSHGGQLQHF	TGTGCCAGCAGCCACGGGGGTCAGCTCCAGCATTTT
TRBV7-2	13	NA	NA	TRBJ2-7	CASSLGAGYEQYF	TGTGCCAGCAGCTTAGGGGCGGGCTACGAGCAGTACTTC
TRBV5-1	16	TRBD1	NA	TRBJ2-3	CASSLGTGAGTDTQYF	TGCGCCAGCAGCTTAGGGACAGGGGCCGGCACAGATACGCAGTATTTT
TRBV7-2	16	TRBD2	NA	TRBJ2-3	CASSVLAGGPEDTQYF	TGTGCCAGCAGCGTACTAGCGGGAGGGCCGGAGGATACGCAGTATTTT